A selection of T cell receptor beta chains follows, all from one sample in a study of blood T cell repertoires in COVID-19. TCRdb's table, derived via immunoSEQ multiplex PCR, lists solely in-frame clones and lacks some. Of about 280,000 clones in the sample, 85% were seen once. Source material: PBMCs or T cells enriched from blood (not recorded which). The receptors here all came from a woman in her forties or fifties who had recovered from COVID-19. CDR3s include the opening cysteine and the closing phenylalanine or tryptophan. D genes are given only for firm matches. The listing skips clone size in some rows; elsewhere it reads once, few, many or a size class.

clone_size d_call j_call v_call cdr3_aa cdr3_nt
NA NA TRBJ1-2 TRBV4-1 CASSQHDSNYGYTF TGCGCCAGCAGCCAACATGACAGTAACTATGGCTACACCTTC
few TRBD1 TRBJ1-3 TRBV7-2 CASSLVTGEGNTIYF TGTGCCAGCAGCCTTGTGACAGGGGAAGGAAACACCATATATTTT
NA NA TRBJ1-1 TRBV11-3 CASSVDRSTEAFF TGTGCCAGCAGCGTTGACAGGAGCACTGAAGCTTTCTTT
NA TRBD1 TRBJ1-2 TRBV7-9 CASSLERTGGGYGYTF TGTGCCAGCAGCTTAGAGCGGACAGGGGGCGGCTATGGCTACACCTTC
NA TRBD1 TRBJ1-2 TRBV28 CASSSTGTGGYGYTF TGTGCCAGCAGTTCAACGGGGACAGGGGGCTATGGCTACACCTTC
NA TRBD1 TRBJ2-7 TRBV28 CASSPTGTVFSYEQYF TGTGCCAGCAGTCCCACCGGGACAGTTTTTTCCTACGAGCAGTACTTC
NA TRBD1 TRBJ2-7 TRBV29-1 CSVDRDGIEQYF TGCAGCGTGGACAGGGACGGGATCGAGCAGTACTTC
NA TRBD1 TRBJ2-1 TRBV7-9 CASGPVQGVDNEQFF TGTGCCAGCGGCCCTGTGCAGGGGGTTGACAATGAGCAGTTCTTC
few NA TRBJ2-1 TRBV9 CASSGPDGWQFF TGTGCCAGCAGCGGACCAGACGGGTGGCAGTTCTTC
NA TRBD1 TRBJ1-5 TRBV6-5 CASRADRVQPQHF TGTGCCAGCAGAGCCGACAGGGTCCAGCCCCAGCATTTT
NA NA TRBJ2-3 TRBV5-1 CASTIAGPTDTQYF TGCGCCAGCACCATCGCGGGCCCCACAGATACGCAGTATTTT
NA NA TRBJ1-2 TRBV4-2 CASSLTGGELGYTF TGTGCCAGCAGTCTCACCGGAGGGGAACTCGGCTACACCTTC
NA NA TRBJ2-7 TRBV19 CASSMGHSYEQYF TGTGCCAGTAGTATGGGACATTCTTACGAGCAGTACTTC
NA NA TRBJ1-1 TRBV7-8 CASSLVRGGYTEAFF TGTGCCAGCAGCTTAGTGCGGGGTGGGTACACTGAAGCTTTCTTT
NA NA TRBJ1-1 TRBV11-2 CASSQSTLTGEAFF TGTGCCAGCAGCCAATCGACCCTGACAGGAGAAGCTTTCTTT
NA TRBD1 TRBJ1-5 TRBV6-6 CASSYSGTANQPQHF TGTGCCAGCAGTTACTCCGGGACAGCAAATCAGCCCCAGCATTTT
NA TRBD2 TRBJ2-1 TRBV6-5 CASSYGGEYNEQFF TGTGCCAGCAGTTACGGGGGGGAGTACAATGAGCAGTTCTTC
NA TRBD1 TRBJ1-3 TRBV7-6 CASSLAGQGSGNTIYF TGTGCCAGCAGCTTAGCCGGACAGGGCTCTGGAAACACCATATATTTT
NA NA TRBJ2-6 TRBV15 CATSRDLEAPRFSGANVLTF TGTGCCACCAGCAGAGATCTCGAGGCTCCAAGGTTCTCTGGGGCCAACGTCCTGACTTTC
NA NA TRBJ1-1 TRBV4-1 CASSQEVAARTEAFF TGCGCCAGCAGCCAAGAGGTTGCCGCGAGGACTGAAGCTTTCTTT
NA TRBD2 TRBJ2-7 TRBV2 CARRTSGGREQYF TGTGCCAGAAGGACTAGCGGGGGGCGAGAGCAGTACTTC